These T cell receptor beta chains were read from a single sample in a study of blood T cell repertoires in COVID-19. The assay was immunoSEQ multiplex PCR, and TCRdb's table has in-frame clones only and misses some. The table includes approximately 220,000 clones, approximately 87% detected once. Input material: peripheral blood. The receptors were gathered from a man in his 60s who had recovered from COVID-19. Both conserved end residues are part of each CDR3. The order of the fields is J gene, D gene, clone size, V gene, CDR3 DNA, CDR3 protein. The D gene is left open where the match is weak. Clone size is shown for a subset of rows, as once, few, many or a class of expanded clone.

>TRBJ2-5|-|-|TRBV19
TGTGCCACCCTAGGCGTTTCACAAGAGACCCAGTACTTC
CATLGVSQETQYF
>TRBJ1-1|TRBD1|-|TRBV9
TGTGCCAGCAGCGTAGGAGGGACAGGGTTCGAAAACACTGAAGCTTTCTTT
CASSVGGTGFENTEAFF
>TRBJ2-1|TRBD1|-|TRBV5-1
TGCGCCAGCAGCATTCGGCCGGGACAGCGGCTCTACAATGAGCAGTTCTTC
CASSIRPGQRLYNEQFF
>TRBJ2-5|TRBD1|-|TRBV4-1
TGCGCCAGCAGCCGCGGCGACAGGGGGCAGGAAGAGACCCAGTACTTC
CASSRGDRGQEETQYF
>TRBJ2-5|TRBD2|-|TRBV11-2
TGTGCCAGCAGCTTAGGGCCTAGCGGGACCTATACACAGTACTTC
CASSLGPSGTYTQYF
>TRBJ1-2|TRBD1|few|TRBV5-1
TGCGCCAGCAGCCCTGGGACAGGGGGTCAGGGCTACACCTTC
CASSPGTGGQGYTF
>TRBJ2-7|-|-|TRBV18
TGTGCCAGCTCACAAGCCGTCGACACCGGCTCCTACGAGCAGTACTTC
CASSQAVDTGSYEQYF
>TRBJ1-2|-|many|TRBV6-5
TGTGCCAGCAGCCGCAGACAGCCGCCGGGCTATGGCTACACCTTC
CASSRRQPPGYGYTF
>TRBJ2-2|TRBD1|-|TRBV24-1
TGTGCCACCAGTGATCTCCGGGACAGGGGAACCGGGGAGCTGTTTTTT
CATSDLRDRGTGELFF
>TRBJ2-1|TRBD1|once|TRBV18
TGTGCCAGCTCACCATTTGGACAGGGGGCGGTGACCTCCTACAATGAGCAGTTCTTC
CASSPFGQGAVTSYNEQFF
>TRBJ1-6|-|-|TRBV5-1
TGCGCCAGCAGCGAAAACAGGGACTCCTATAATTCACCCCTCCACTTT
CASSENRDSYNSPLHF
>TRBJ2-1|TRBD2|-|TRBV28
TGTGCCAGCAGTCGGGGGACTAGCGGGAGGTCCTACAATGAGCAGTTCTTC
CASSRGTSGRSYNEQFF
>TRBJ1-3|-|-|TRBV11-2
TGTGCCAGCAGCTACGTGAGCTCTGGAAACACCATATATTTT
CASSYVSSGNTIYF
>TRBJ2-7|-|-|TRBV19
TGTGCCAGTAGTGCGCCCTACGAGCAGTACTTC
CASSAPYEQYF
>TRBJ1-5|-|-|TRBV28
TGTGCCAGCAGTTCAGGCCCCAGGGTTCGCCAGCCCCAGCATTTT
CASSSGPRVRQPQHF
>TRBJ2-5|-|-|TRBV2
TGTGCCAGCAGTGATGGAATGGGGCTGGGGACCCAGTACTTC
CASSDGMGLGTQYF